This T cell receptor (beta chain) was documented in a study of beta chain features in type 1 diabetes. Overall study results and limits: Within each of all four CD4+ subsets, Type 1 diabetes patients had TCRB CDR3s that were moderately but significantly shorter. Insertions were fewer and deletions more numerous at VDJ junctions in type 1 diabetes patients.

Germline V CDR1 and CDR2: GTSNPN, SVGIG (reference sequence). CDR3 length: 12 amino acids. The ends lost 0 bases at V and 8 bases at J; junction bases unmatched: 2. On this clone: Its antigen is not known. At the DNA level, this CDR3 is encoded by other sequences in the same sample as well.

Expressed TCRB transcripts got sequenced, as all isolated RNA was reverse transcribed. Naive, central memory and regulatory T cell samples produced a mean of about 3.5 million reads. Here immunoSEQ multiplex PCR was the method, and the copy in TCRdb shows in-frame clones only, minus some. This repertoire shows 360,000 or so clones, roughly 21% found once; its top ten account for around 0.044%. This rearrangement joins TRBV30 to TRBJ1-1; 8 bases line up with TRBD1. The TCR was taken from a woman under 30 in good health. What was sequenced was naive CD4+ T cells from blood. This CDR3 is CAWSVQGGEAFF. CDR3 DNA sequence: TGTGCCTGGAGTGTACAGGGGGGAGAAGCTTTCTTT.